A selection of T cell receptor beta chains follows, all from one sample in a study of shared clonotypes between healthy human individuals. Repertoires were generated with immunoSEQ multiplex PCR, while TCRdb's copy carries only in-frame clones and drops some. The data contain approximately 980,000 clones, over 75% of them singletons. The specimen was memory CD4+ T cells sorted from blood. These receptors all come from a man between 18 and 29 years old in good health. CDR3s leave out the opening cysteine and the closing phenylalanine or tryptophan.

CDR3aa	v_gene	j_gene
ATSRAEGASRWGYT	TRBV15	TRBJ1-2
ASSSYRQGNNQPQH	TRBV11-2	TRBJ1-5
ASSLAISSGSKSGNTIY	TRBV5-1	TRBJ1-3
ASARRATNEKLF	TRBV2	TRBJ1-4
ASRYRSGNEKLF	TRBV5-1	TRBJ1-4
ASSYYRDRVYNEQF	TRBV6-5	TRBJ2-1
ASTSSGQETQY	TRBV5-1	TRBJ2-5
ASSLGRDQPQH	TRBV27	TRBJ1-5
ASSLWRGGGGELF	TRBV11-2	TRBJ2-2
ASSANGRAGYEQY	TRBV2	TRBJ2-7
ASRYEETQY	TRBV5-1	TRBJ2-5
ASRDTGGNQPQH	TRBV2	TRBJ1-5
ASSLSQVATQY	TRBV7-2	TRBJ2-3
ASSGARGKIAEQY	TRBV7-2	TRBJ2-7
AWRIGLSPVLY	TRBV30	TRBJ2-7
ASRMSGNTGELF	TRBV6-1	TRBJ2-2
ASTSNGGFDEQY	TRBV5-1	TRBJ2-7
ASSTPGQGPTYEQY	TRBV19	TRBJ2-7
ASSSRQNNEQF	TRBV13	TRBJ2-1
ASSSRTRGETQY	TRBV7-2	TRBJ2-5
ASCAGGPSTDTQY	TRBV5-1	TRBJ2-3
ASSQDADNEQF	TRBV4-3	TRBJ2-1
ASSSPGRILNTGELF	TRBV7-2	TRBJ2-2
ASRRPHSYEQY	TRBV10-1	TRBJ2-7
VSSYNDRDTEAF	TRBV6-5	TRBJ1-1
ASSRDSNQPQH	TRBV6-1	TRBJ1-5
ASSFGGYEQY	TRBV11-2	TRBJ2-7
ASSLEAGSGSPLH	TRBV5-1	TRBJ1-6
AISGSTGDYGYT	TRBV10-3	TRBJ1-2
ASSPLTGTGTDTQY	TRBV18	TRBJ2-3
ASDLTDFNEQF	TRBV7-9	TRBJ2-1
ASSTGTSVYTGELF	TRBV10-2	TRBJ2-2
ASSYYSNQPQH	TRBV11-2	TRBJ1-5
ASRQGQARETQY	TRBV6-5	TRBJ2-5
ASSPRDRGTDTQY	TRBV7-8	TRBJ2-3
ASSLPGHTEAF	TRBV28	TRBJ1-1
AISERKRGSSTDTQY	TRBV10-3	TRBJ2-3
ASSLDREGSPLH	TRBV5-1	TRBJ1-6
ASSELGYTGELF	TRBV10-2	TRBJ2-2
ASSLLTPQETQY	TRBV5-6	TRBJ2-5
ASSYSGGPGELF	TRBV6-5	TRBJ2-2
ASSQGGLGNQPQH	TRBV7-2	TRBJ1-5
SVEETQY	TRBV29-1	TRBJ2-5
ASSLTTLAGGARAQY	TRBV7-2	TRBJ2-5
ASSVLAPGELF	TRBV2	TRBJ2-2
ASSFVQSNQPQH	TRBV28	TRBJ1-5